The entry below gives a single T cell receptor beta chain sequence along with its context. This CDR3 has 15 amino acids. Unmatched junction bases numbered 9, after V lost 4 bases and J lost 10 bases. Naive CD4+ T cells were purified with Tregs depleted by CD25. After constant-region reverse-primer amplification, full-length variable regions underwent semi-nested PCR with Nested Universal Primer A. TCRdb called the 5' RACE reads again in MiXCR, with one record for every CDR3 protein. The data contain about 50,000 distinct CDR3 sequences, 28% of them singletons. The specimen was naive CD4+ T cells sorted from blood. Subset: naive CD4+ T cells, CD4+CD45RA+CD25-. The TCR sequence derives from a female donor with breast cancer. The rearrangement uses TRBV12-3 or TRBV12-4 and TRBJ1-6, with 8 positions matching TRBD1. CDR3 sequence reads: CASSSQTGTGSPLHF. The CDR3 DNA is TGTGCCAGCAGTTCCCAGACAGGGACAGGATCACCCCTCCACTTT.